This TCR beta chain was captured in a study of cytomegalovirus exposure and HLA in healthy donors. General study points: Association of a missense DCLRE1C variant with TCR beta V- and J-gene trimming was reported in a later analysis.

As for this clone: Its antigen is unidentified.

60 Vbeta and 13 Jbeta primers were used in PCR. Sequenced by immunoSEQ multiplex PCR; TCRdb stores in-frame clones only, minus some. The table lists approximately 54,000 clones, more than 70% of them singletons. The CDR3 covers 13 residues. Germline V lookup: CDR1 SGHTA, CDR2 FQGTGA. Trimming at V came to 6 bases and at J to 4 bases, leaving 4 bases not matched to a gene. Source material: PBMCs. V gene TRBV7-3 combines with J gene TRBJ1-1; 8 bases line up with TRBD1. The receptor's source is a woman aged 18-35 years in good health and CMV-seronegative. The CDR3 DNA reads TGTGCCAGCAGATTTACAGGGGGCACTGAAGCTTTCTTT. It specifies CASRFTGGTEAFF.